The T cell receptor beta chain described here comes from a study of T cell changes during pregnancy in multiple sclerosis. Measured with immunoSEQ multiplex PCR; TCRdb has only the in-frame clones, and not every one. The table has fewer than 50,000 clones, roughly 88% seen once; the top ten hold 9% to 10%. This CDR3 comprises 15 residues. V gave up 5 bases and J gave up 6 bases; unmatched junction bases: 10. Germline loops: CDR1 SGHTA, CDR2 FQGTGA. The source material was CD8+ T cells from peripheral blood mononuclear cells, sampled in the first trimester of pregnancy. The J gene is TRBJ2-1, the V gene TRBV7-3; 7 bases are a match to TRBD1. The receptor comes from a female donor with multiple sclerosis, enrolled in a pregnancy study. CDR3 DNA: TGTGCCAGCAGCCAAGAAGGGGGCGAGGGCAATGAGCAGTTCTTC. It yields the protein CASSQEGGEGNEQFF.